A selection of T cell receptor beta chains follows, all from one sample in a study of blood T cell repertoires in COVID-19. Produced via immunoSEQ multiplex PCR; TCRdb's table is partial and in-frame only. The table records roughly 360,000 clones, 81% of them present only once. Sequencing was performed on peripheral blood. These receptors originate from a human donor with acute or convalescent COVID-19. The donor label of this sample is uncertain. The CDR3 runs from the conserved cysteine through the conserved F or W. D genes are given only for firm matches. The size field is filled for only some rows; it gives once, few, many or a size class.

TGTGCCAGCTCCGGGGACAGGGGGTCTGGGGCCAACGTCCTGACTTTC,CASSGDRGSGANVLTF,TRBD1,once,TRBV18,TRBJ2-6
TGTGCCTGGAGCGGGACTTTTGAAGCTTTCTTT,CAWSGTFEAFF,NA,NA,TRBV30,TRBJ1-1
TGCGCCAGCAGCTTGGCCGACAGGAATTCCGATGGCTACACCTTC,CASSLADRNSDGYTF,NA,NA,TRBV5-1,TRBJ1-2
TGTGCCAGCAGCCAAGGGTTTACTCGGAACACTGAAGCTTTCTTT,CASSQGFTRNTEAFF,NA,NA,TRBV4-2,TRBJ1-1
TGCGCCAGCAGCTTGATAGGGCAGGAGGCCAACACCATATATTTT,CASSLIGQEANTIYF,NA,NA,TRBV5-1,TRBJ1-3
TGTGCCATCAGTGAGGTCCAGGGAAGGACCAACTATGGCTACACCTTC,CAISEVQGRTNYGYTF,NA,NA,TRBV10-3,TRBJ1-2
TGCAGCGTTGAAGATCCGGAGAGCAACTATGGCTACACCTTC,CSVEDPESNYGYTF,NA,few,TRBV29-1,TRBJ1-2
TGTGCCACCAGCAGAGGTGCGGGATCAGGAGATACGCAGTATTTT,CATSRGAGSGDTQYF,NA,NA,TRBV15,TRBJ2-3
TGTGCCAGTAGTATAGACGGGGTCAGGTATGGCTACACCTTC,CASSIDGVRYGYTF,NA,NA,TRBV19,TRBJ1-2
TGTGCCAGCTCACAAGGGACAGGGGGCAACACTGAAGCTTTCTTT,CASSQGTGGNTEAFF,TRBD1,NA,TRBV18,TRBJ1-1
TGCGCCAGCAGCCTCGGGGGGGACGCAAATACGCAGTATTTT,CASSLGGDANTQYF,TRBD2,NA,TRBV5-1,TRBJ2-3
TGTGCCAGCTCACCACGGGGACAGGGGAATGAAAAACTGTTTTTT,CASSPRGQGNEKLFF,TRBD1,once,TRBV18,TRBJ1-4
TGCGCCAGCAGCCAAGAAGACAGGGACCTCGTCAATCAGCCCCAGCATTTT,CASSQEDRDLVNQPQHF,TRBD1,NA,TRBV4-1,TRBJ1-5
TGTGCCACCAGCAATACAGGGGGCGGGGGTGAGCAGTTCTTC,CATSNTGGGGEQFF,TRBD1,NA,TRBV24-1,TRBJ2-1
TGTGCCAGCAGCTTAAAAAGCGGGCTAGGCGGGGAGCTGTTTTTT,CASSLKSGLGGELFF,NA,NA,TRBV7-2,TRBJ2-2
TGTGCCAGCAGCACTCACAGGGGGCCTAGCACAGATACGCAGTATTTT,CASSTHRGPSTDTQYF,NA,NA,TRBV21-1,TRBJ2-3
TGTGCCAGCAGAAGGTCCGGGACAGATAATTCACCCCTCCACTTT,CASRRSGTDNSPLHF,TRBD1,NA,TRBV2,TRBJ1-6
TGTGCCAGCAGCACAATTGGAGCAACTAATGAAAAACTGTTTTTT,CASSTIGATNEKLFF,NA,once,TRBV5-6,TRBJ1-4
TGTGCCAGCTCACCAAATTCACATAGCAATCAGCCCCAGCATTTT,CASSPNSHSNQPQHF,NA,NA,TRBV18,TRBJ1-5
TGTGCCAGCAGCCTGGACAGTTACACAGATACGCAGTATTTT,CASSLDSYTDTQYF,NA,few,TRBV5-4,TRBJ2-3
TGCGCCAGCAGCAGCGCCGGGACAGGGAACACTGAAGCTTTCTTT,CASSSAGTGNTEAFF,TRBD1,NA,TRBV5-1,TRBJ1-1
TGTGCCAGCAACAGGAAGACAGGGTCGGAAGGCTACACCTTC,CASNRKTGSEGYTF,TRBD1,NA,TRBV5-4,TRBJ1-2
TGTGCCAGCAGCCAAGATTACGGAAGCGGCCATAGGAATGAGCAGTTCTTC,CASSQDYGSGHRNEQFF,NA,few,TRBV3-1/TRBV3-2,TRBJ2-1
TGCAGTGCTAGTGCGGGGGTGGGTCAGCCCCAGCATTTT,CSASAGVGQPQHF,NA,NA,TRBV20-1,TRBJ1-5
TGCGCCAGCAGCCAGAGTCAGGACTCCTACAATGAGCAGTTCTTC,CASSQSQDSYNEQFF,NA,few,TRBV4-1,TRBJ2-1
TGTGCCAGAGGGACAGGGAGCTCTGGGGCCAACGTCCTGACTTTC,CARGTGSSGANVLTF,TRBD1,NA,TRBV2,TRBJ2-6
TGTGCCAGCAACACTGCCTCGAAACAGGGCTTCCACGAGCAGTACTTC,CASNTASKQGFHEQYF,NA,NA,TRBV5-6,TRBJ2-7
TGTGCCAGCATGTCGACGGGGTACGAGCAGTACTTC,CASMSTGYEQYF,NA,NA,TRBV28,TRBJ2-7
TGTGCCAGCGAGGATGCGGGACTAGCGGGGGGACGACACTACAATGAGCAGTTCTTC,CASEDAGLAGGRHYNEQFF,TRBD2,NA,TRBV2,TRBJ2-1
TGTGCCAGCAGCTTGGAGTGGTCCAGCGGGGGCGGGGAGCTGTTTTTT,CASSLEWSSGGGELFF,TRBD2,few,TRBV5-4,TRBJ2-2
TGTGCCAGCTCACCACTTCAGGATGGCTACACCTTC,CASSPLQDGYTF,NA,NA,TRBV18,TRBJ1-2
TGTGCCAGCTCACCACGCGCCCGACAGGGAGTTTCTGGAAACACCATATATTTT,CASSPRARQGVSGNTIYF,TRBD1,NA,TRBV18,TRBJ1-3
TGCAGCGCCGACAGGGGGGACCAATATGGCTACACCTTC,CSADRGDQYGYTF,TRBD1,many,TRBV29-1,TRBJ1-2
TGTGCCAGCAGCTTGGGCCAGACAGGACGCTATGGCTACACCTTC,CASSLGQTGRYGYTF,NA,NA,TRBV5-4,TRBJ1-2
TGTGCCAGCTCACCAGGGACACCTAACTATGGCTACACCTTC,CASSPGTPNYGYTF,NA,NA,TRBV18,TRBJ1-2
TGTGCCAGCAGTTTTACAGGGTCTCAGCCCCAGCATTTT,CASSFTGSQPQHF,NA,NA,TRBV12-3/TRBV12-4,TRBJ1-5
TGCAGTGCTAGTACGGAGGACCAGCCCCAGCATTTT,CSASTEDQPQHF,NA,NA,TRBV20-1,TRBJ1-5
TGTGCCAGCAGCTCCGGGACTAGCGGGATCAATGAGCAGTTCTTC,CASSSGTSGINEQFF,TRBD2,NA,TRBV7-9,TRBJ2-1
TGTGCCAGCAGTTTAGGGCTAGCGGGAGTCTATGAGCAGTTCTTC,CASSLGLAGVYEQFF,TRBD2,NA,TRBV27,TRBJ2-1
TGTGCCAGCAGCTTAGCGCTAGGGGGCAAAAGTGGCTACACCTTC,CASSLALGGKSGYTF,TRBD1,NA,TRBV7-9,TRBJ1-2
TGTGCCAGCATCCCTGTAGCCTCTGGAAACACCATATATTTT,CASIPVASGNTIYF,NA,NA,TRBV6-5,TRBJ1-3
TGTGCCAGCAGTGGCCCGGGAGCTTATAGCAATCAGCCCCAGCATTTT,CASSGPGAYSNQPQHF,NA,NA,TRBV6-1,TRBJ1-5
TGCGCCAGCAGCCAGGTCCGGGACAGGGGGTTTTGGAGGGGCAATGAGCAGTTCTTC,CASSQVRDRGFWRGNEQFF,TRBD1,NA,TRBV4-1,TRBJ2-1
TGTGCCAGCAGTCCGGGACAGCATAATTCACCCCTCCACTTT,CASSPGQHNSPLHF,TRBD1,NA,TRBV6-5,TRBJ1-6
TGTGCCAGCAGCTTTGACAGGGTTAGGAATTCACCCCTCCACTTT,CASSFDRVRNSPLHF,TRBD1,NA,TRBV7-2,TRBJ1-6
TGTGCCAGCAGCACGGGACACCGATATGGCTACACCTTC,CASSTGHRYGYTF,NA,few,TRBV6-5,TRBJ1-2
TGTGCCAGCAGCTTAGCCCCCCCGAGTGCAGATACGCAGTATTTT,CASSLAPPSADTQYF,NA,NA,TRBV7-8,TRBJ2-3
TGTGCCAGCAGTCTTCAGGGATATGGAAACACCATATATTTT,CASSLQGYGNTIYF,NA,NA,TRBV3-1/TRBV3-2,TRBJ1-3
TGTGCCAGCAGCCTGACAGGGAGTTGGGACACCATATATTTT,CASSLTGSWDTIYF,TRBD1,NA,TRBV6-6,TRBJ1-3
TGTGCCAGCAGTTTAACGCTAGCGGGGCGCTACGAGCAGTACTTC,CASSLTLAGRYEQYF,TRBD2,NA,TRBV27,TRBJ2-7
TGTGCCAGCAGCAAGGGGACAGTCGCCAATCAGCCCCAGCATTTT,CASSKGTVANQPQHF,TRBD1,NA,TRBV7-8,TRBJ1-5
TGTGCCAGCAGCCGGGACATGAACACTGAAGCTTTCTTT,CASSRDMNTEAFF,NA,once,TRBV5-4,TRBJ1-1
TGTGCCAGCAGCTCCTGGACTGGCGGCACAGATACGCAGTATTTT,CASSSWTGGTDTQYF,NA,NA,TRBV7-9,TRBJ2-3
TGTGCCAGCAGCCAAGGTCGGGGAAGCTCTGGGGCCAACGTCCTGACTTTC,CASSQGRGSSGANVLTF,NA,NA,TRBV4-2,TRBJ2-6
TGTGCCAGCAGCCCCCCAGGGGCTCGGCAAGAGACCCAGTACTTC,CASSPPGARQETQYF,NA,NA,TRBV7-9,TRBJ2-5
TGCGCCAGCAGCTTGTACGGGGATGGCAATCAGCCCCAGCATTTT,CASSLYGDGNQPQHF,NA,NA,TRBV5-1,TRBJ1-5
TGTGCCAGCAGCTTGAGTCTTGGTCCCGGGGGATACGAGCAGTACTTC,CASSLSLGPGGYEQYF,NA,NA,TRBV5-5,TRBJ2-7
TGTGCCAGCAGCCGGGGGGGGGTGATCAATAGCAATCAGCCCCAGCATTTT,CASSRGGVINSNQPQHF,NA,few,TRBV5-8,TRBJ1-5
TGTGCCAGCAGCCTACAGGGTAGCTATGGCTACACCTTC,CASSLQGSYGYTF,NA,NA,TRBV3-1/TRBV3-2,TRBJ1-2
TGTGCCAGCAGCTTAACGGGTGGCAACACCATATATTTT,CASSLTGGNTIYF,NA,NA,TRBV11-2,TRBJ1-3